The sequence of this T cell receptor beta chain was determined in a study of blood T cell repertoires in COVID-19. As for the study in general: COVID-19 samples, acute and convalescent, were from the United States, Italy and Spain.

Between the trimmed V and J ends, which lost 5 bases and 2 bases, there was a span of 9 bases. The CDR3 has 14 residues. Germline V gene sequence: CDR1 MDHEN, CDR2 SYDVKM. Sequencing was performed with immunoSEQ multiplex PCR; in TCRdb, only in-frame clones are kept and a portion is missing. The sample includes about 33,000 clones, about 89% of them seen just once. The sample taken for sequencing was peripheral blood. The TCR originated in a human donor with active COVID-19. The donor label of this sample is uncertain. The chain carries TRBV28 and TRBJ1-4; D uncertain. DNA for the CDR3: TGTGCCAGCAGTATTGTGAGGACTAATGAAAAACTGTTTTTT. Its protein product is CASSIVRTNEKLFF.